Listed below are T cell receptor beta chains from one sample, sequenced in a study of CD8+CD57+ T cells in acquired aplastic anemia. TCRdb recomputed calls from the reads with MiXCR, one row per CDR3 protein. Altogether fewer than 250,000 distinct CDR3 sequences are present, about half being singletons, with the ten largest covering about 16%. The sequencing sample was made of sorted CD4+, CD8+, or CD8+CD57+ T cells (not recorded which) from PBMCs. These TCRs come from a human donor in good health, serving as a control. Each CDR3 is given with its conserved first and last residue. The order of the fields is V gene, D gene, clone size, J gene, CDR3 DNA, CDR3 protein. The D gene is left open where the match is weak. Rows give clone size only sometimes, using once, few, many, or a class for an expanded clone.

v_gene: TRBV20-1
d_gene: NA
abundance: NA
j_gene: TRBJ1-1
CDR3nt: TGCAGTGCCTCAAGCGGGGAGTTGAACACTGAAGCTTTCTTT
CDR3aa: CSASSGELNTEAFF

v_gene: TRBV20-1
d_gene: NA
abundance: many
j_gene: TRBJ1-4
CDR3nt: TGCAGTGCTAGACGGGCAAATGAAAAACTGTTTTTT
CDR3aa: CSARRANEKLFF

v_gene: TRBV29-1
d_gene: TRBD1
abundance: NA
j_gene: TRBJ1-1
CDR3nt: TGCAGCGTCGTAAGACAGGGGAACACTGAAGCTTTCTTT
CDR3aa: CSVVRQGNTEAFF

v_gene: TRBV7-8
d_gene: NA
abundance: few
j_gene: TRBJ1-2
CDR3nt: TGTGCCAGCAGCCCCAACAGAGACTATGGCTACACCTTC
CDR3aa: CASSPNRDYGYTF

v_gene: TRBV24-1
d_gene: NA
abundance: NA
j_gene: TRBJ2-7
CDR3nt: TGTGCCACCAGTGATACGACTGGATCCTTGGACGAGCAGTACTTC
CDR3aa: CATSDTTGSLDEQYF

v_gene: TRBV19
d_gene: NA
abundance: NA
j_gene: TRBJ2-7
CDR3nt: TGTGCCAGCTCCGGGAGACACACCTACGAGCAGTACTTC
CDR3aa: CASSGRHTYEQYF

v_gene: TRBV5-1
d_gene: NA
abundance: many
j_gene: TRBJ2-7
CDR3nt: TGCGCCAGCAGCTTAAACATCTTAAGGGACACCCCCTACGAGCAGTACTTC
CDR3aa: CASSLNILRDTPYEQYF

v_gene: TRBV9
d_gene: NA
abundance: many
j_gene: TRBJ2-7
CDR3nt: TGTGCCAGCAGCCCTAAACCCCACCCGACAGCTGAGCAGTACTTC
CDR3aa: CASSPKPHPTAEQYF

v_gene: TRBV10-2
d_gene: TRBD1
abundance: NA
j_gene: TRBJ2-7
CDR3nt: TGTGCCAGCAGCCATGCCGGGACAGGGGATCGCTACGAGCAGTACTTC
CDR3aa: CASSHAGTGDRYEQYF

v_gene: TRBV5-1
d_gene: NA
abundance: NA
j_gene: TRBJ1-5
CDR3nt: TGCGCCAGCAGCTTGACGCGGCCTAATCAGCCCCAGCATTTT
CDR3aa: CASSLTRPNQPQHF

v_gene: TRBV5-1
d_gene: TRBD2
abundance: NA
j_gene: TRBJ2-7
CDR3nt: TGCGCCAGCAGCCCAAGACTAGCGGGAGTATCCGAGCAGTACTTC
CDR3aa: CASSPRLAGVSEQYF

v_gene: TRBV12-3/TRBV12-4
d_gene: NA
abundance: NA
j_gene: TRBJ1-6
CDR3nt: TGTGCTAGTGGTTTGTTCCAGGGAGGATCACCCCTCCACTTT
CDR3aa: CASGLFQGGSPLHF

v_gene: TRBV5-6
d_gene: NA
abundance: many
j_gene: TRBJ2-7
CDR3nt: TGTGCCAGCAGCTCCGGACACTCCTACGAGCAGTACTTC
CDR3aa: CASSSGHSYEQYF

v_gene: TRBV12-3/TRBV12-4
d_gene: NA
abundance: NA
j_gene: TRBJ2-7
CDR3nt: TGTGCCAGCAGTTTACGTATTATGTCCCCTACAGGGAACTTACACAACTCCTACGAGCAGTACTTC
CDR3aa: CASSLRIMSPTGNLHNSYEQYF

v_gene: TRBV7-9
d_gene: NA
abundance: few
j_gene: TRBJ2-1
CDR3nt: TGTGCCAGCACCCGGGACGGCAATGAGCAGTTCTTC
CDR3aa: CASTRDGNEQFF

v_gene: TRBV3-1
d_gene: NA
abundance: few
j_gene: TRBJ1-2
CDR3nt: TGTGCCAGCAGCCAAGATGGGACCTATGGCTACACCTTC
CDR3aa: CASSQDGTYGYTF

v_gene: TRBV4-2
d_gene: TRBD1
abundance: many
j_gene: TRBJ1-2
CDR3nt: TGTGCCAGCAGCCAAGAATCAACAGGGGTGGCCTATGGCTACACCTTC
CDR3aa: CASSQESTGVAYGYTF

v_gene: TRBV5-1
d_gene: NA
abundance: NA
j_gene: TRBJ1-1
CDR3nt: TGCGCCAGCAGCTTAATAGGCGTAGACACTGAAGCTTTCTTT
CDR3aa: CASSLIGVDTEAFF

v_gene: TRBV5-1
d_gene: TRBD2
abundance: many
j_gene: TRBJ2-1
CDR3nt: TGCGCCAGCAGCCCCCTAGCGGGGGGGTACAATGAGCAGTTCTTC
CDR3aa: CASSPLAGGYNEQFF

v_gene: TRBV20-1
d_gene: NA
abundance: NA
j_gene: TRBJ1-1
CDR3nt: TGCAGTGCAAAAATTCAGGGGCGACACCTGAACACTGAAGCTTTCTTT
CDR3aa: CSAKIQGRHLNTEAFF

v_gene: TRBV5-6
d_gene: NA
abundance: few
j_gene: TRBJ2-7
CDR3nt: TGTGCCAGCGGCTCAACCTACGAGCAGTACTTC
CDR3aa: CASGSTYEQYF

v_gene: TRBV4-1
d_gene: NA
abundance: many
j_gene: TRBJ1-1
CDR3nt: TGCGCCAGCAGGACCGCGGGGCGCGGCACTGAAGCTTTCTTT
CDR3aa: CASRTAGRGTEAFF

v_gene: TRBV6-5
d_gene: TRBD2
abundance: many
j_gene: TRBJ2-1
CDR3nt: TGTGCCAGCAGTTACTGGACTAGCGGGAACTACAATGAGCAGTTCTTC
CDR3aa: CASSYWTSGNYNEQFF

v_gene: TRBV5-1
d_gene: NA
abundance: NA
j_gene: TRBJ2-2
CDR3nt: TGCGCCAGCAGCTTTTTCCGGGGCAACACCGGGGAGCTGTTTTTT
CDR3aa: CASSFFRGNTGELFF

v_gene: TRBV13
d_gene: TRBD1
abundance: many
j_gene: TRBJ1-6
CDR3nt: TGTGCCAGCAGCTACGACAGGGGGCATTCACCCCTCCACTTT
CDR3aa: CASSYDRGHSPLHF

v_gene: TRBV7-9
d_gene: NA
abundance: few
j_gene: TRBJ2-1
CDR3nt: TGTGCCAGCACCAACAAGGCAAAGGGGAATGAGCAGTTCTTC
CDR3aa: CASTNKAKGNEQFF

v_gene: TRBV20-1
d_gene: TRBD2
abundance: many
j_gene: TRBJ2-7
CDR3nt: TGCAGTGCTCACCCGACTAGCGGGGGGACGTACGAGCAGTACTTC
CDR3aa: CSAHPTSGGTYEQYF

v_gene: TRBV2
d_gene: TRBD1
abundance: few
j_gene: TRBJ2-6
CDR3nt: TGTGCCAGCAGTAGTCCCGGGACAGTTAGCTCTGGGGCCAACGTCCTGACTTTC
CDR3aa: CASSSPGTVSSGANVLTF

v_gene: TRBV12-3/TRBV12-4
d_gene: NA
abundance: NA
j_gene: TRBJ2-5
CDR3nt: TGTGCCAGCAGTTTGGAGGGGTCAGGTCGAGAGACCCAGTACTTC
CDR3aa: CASSLEGSGRETQYF

v_gene: TRBV15
d_gene: NA
abundance: NA
j_gene: TRBJ1-2
CDR3nt: TGTGCCACCAGCATGGGCGGTAACTATGGCTACACCTTC
CDR3aa: CATSMGGNYGYTF

v_gene: TRBV4-3
d_gene: NA
abundance: many
j_gene: TRBJ1-6
CDR3nt: TGCGCCAGCAGCCAAGAACCCTACGACCCTCAGGGGTTCAATTCACCCCTCCACTTT
CDR3aa: CASSQEPYDPQGFNSPLHF

v_gene: TRBV29-1
d_gene: NA
abundance: few
j_gene: TRBJ1-2
CDR3nt: TGCAGCGTTGATTTTGACAGGTCCTCTAACTATGGCTACACCTTC
CDR3aa: CSVDFDRSSNYGYTF

v_gene: TRBV5-8
d_gene: TRBD1
abundance: many
j_gene: TRBJ1-1
CDR3nt: TGTGCCAGCAGCCGGGGACAGAGTTACATGAACACTGAAGCTTTCTTT
CDR3aa: CASSRGQSYMNTEAFF

v_gene: TRBV5-4
d_gene: TRBD2
abundance: NA
j_gene: TRBJ2-5
CDR3nt: TGTGCCAGCAGCGGTAGGACTAGCGGTCGACAAGAGACCCAGTACTTC
CDR3aa: CASSGRTSGRQETQYF

v_gene: TRBV27
d_gene: NA
abundance: few
j_gene: TRBJ1-3
CDR3nt: TGTGCCAGCAGTCCCCTAGGCTCTGGAAACACCATATATTTT
CDR3aa: CASSPLGSGNTIYF

v_gene: TRBV2
d_gene: NA
abundance: many
j_gene: TRBJ1-2
CDR3nt: TGTGCCAGCAGTGGAGACTCGGGCTATGGCTACACCTTC
CDR3aa: CASSGDSGYGYTF

v_gene: TRBV7-9
d_gene: NA
abundance: many
j_gene: TRBJ1-2
CDR3nt: TGTGCCAGCAGCTTAGGGGGGGTGGGGGCCGACTATGGCTACACCTTC
CDR3aa: CASSLGGVGADYGYTF

v_gene: TRBV14
d_gene: NA
abundance: NA
j_gene: TRBJ2-7
CDR3nt: TGTGCCAGCAGCCAAGACACTGGGGAGCAGTACTTC
CDR3aa: CASSQDTGEQYF

v_gene: TRBV24-1
d_gene: NA
abundance: NA
j_gene: TRBJ2-3
CDR3nt: TGTGCCACCAGTGATTCCAGGGGCCTTGGTACGCAGTATTTT
CDR3aa: CATSDSRGLGTQYF

v_gene: TRBV7-8
d_gene: NA
abundance: NA
j_gene: TRBJ1-2
CDR3nt: TGTGCCAGCCTTAGGGAACATGGCTACACCTTC
CDR3aa: CASLREHGYTF

v_gene: TRBV12-3/TRBV12-4
d_gene: TRBD1
abundance: NA
j_gene: TRBJ2-1
CDR3nt: TGTGCCAGCAGTCGGACAGGGGTGGATGAGCAGTTCTTC
CDR3aa: CASSRTGVDEQFF

v_gene: TRBV24-1
d_gene: TRBD1
abundance: many
j_gene: TRBJ2-1
CDR3nt: TGTGCCACCAGTGATCCGACAGGGCCTCCCTCCTACAATGAGCAGTTCTTC
CDR3aa: CATSDPTGPPSYNEQFF

v_gene: TRBV2
d_gene: TRBD2
abundance: NA
j_gene: TRBJ2-3
CDR3nt: TGTGCCAGCAGTGAAGCGCCCAGCAGCGTTAGCGGGGGCTCAGATACGCAGTATTTT
CDR3aa: CASSEAPSSVSGGSDTQYF

v_gene: TRBV28
d_gene: NA
abundance: NA
j_gene: TRBJ1-4
CDR3nt: TGTGCCGGGGGGGACGAGGGAAAACTGTTTTTT
CDR3aa: CAGGDEGKLFF

v_gene: TRBV20-1
d_gene: NA
abundance: few
j_gene: TRBJ2-5
CDR3nt: TGCAGTGCTCAGACCGGAGCGGACCAAGAGACCCAGTACTTC
CDR3aa: CSAQTGADQETQYF

v_gene: TRBV27
d_gene: NA
abundance: few
j_gene: TRBJ2-5
CDR3nt: TGTGCCAGCAGTTTACTAGCGCTCCACCAAGAGACCCAGTACTTC
CDR3aa: CASSLLALHQETQYF

v_gene: TRBV6-2/TRBV6-3
d_gene: TRBD1
abundance: NA
j_gene: TRBJ1-3
CDR3nt: TGTGCCAGCAGTAACAGGGACAGGGCTGGAAACACCATATATTTT
CDR3aa: CASSNRDRAGNTIYF

v_gene: TRBV9
d_gene: NA
abundance: NA
j_gene: TRBJ2-7
CDR3nt: TGTGCCAGCAGCACGCAGGGAGTTTACGAGCAGTACTTC
CDR3aa: CASSTQGVYEQYF

v_gene: TRBV10-3
d_gene: NA
abundance: NA
j_gene: TRBJ2-5
CDR3nt: TGTGCCATCAGTGAGTCACCCACCGAGACCCAGTACTTC
CDR3aa: CAISESPTETQYF

v_gene: TRBV9
d_gene: TRBD2
abundance: NA
j_gene: TRBJ2-3
CDR3nt: TGTGCCAGCAGCCAGACTAGCGGGGGGCGAGATACGCAGTATTTT
CDR3aa: CASSQTSGGRDTQYF

v_gene: TRBV6-2/TRBV6-3
d_gene: TRBD1
abundance: NA
j_gene: TRBJ1-2
CDR3nt: TGTGCCAGCAGTTACTCGGACAGGGATAGCGGCTACACCTTC
CDR3aa: CASSYSDRDSGYTF

v_gene: TRBV20-1
d_gene: TRBD2
abundance: NA
j_gene: TRBJ2-3
CDR3nt: TGCAGTGCCCCCGGGACTAGCGGGAGAAATGAGCAGTATTTT
CDR3aa: CSAPGTSGRNEQYF

v_gene: TRBV4-1
d_gene: TRBD2
abundance: NA
j_gene: TRBJ2-5
CDR3nt: TGCGCCAGCAGCCCCCGGGGGGAAGACTTGGAGACCCAGTACTTC
CDR3aa: CASSPRGEDLETQYF

v_gene: TRBV7-9
d_gene: NA
abundance: NA
j_gene: TRBJ2-1
CDR3nt: TGTGCCAGCAGCGCCTCATGGGGCAATGAGCAGTTCTTC
CDR3aa: CASSASWGNEQFF

v_gene: TRBV13
d_gene: TRBD1
abundance: many
j_gene: TRBJ1-2
CDR3nt: TGTGCCAGCAGCTCCGTGGTGGCAGGGGGTCTTCCCTATGGCTACACCTTC
CDR3aa: CASSSVVAGGLPYGYTF

v_gene: TRBV19
d_gene: TRBD2
abundance: many
j_gene: TRBJ2-1
CDR3nt: TGTGCCAGTAGTCCCCCGCCGGCTAGCGGGGCAGCCAATGAGCAGTTCTTC
CDR3aa: CASSPPPASGAANEQFF

v_gene: TRBV12-3/TRBV12-4
d_gene: NA
abundance: many
j_gene: TRBJ1-4
CDR3nt: TGTGCCAGCAGTGCTAGACGGAGCAATGAAAAACTGTTTTTT
CDR3aa: CASSARRSNEKLFF

v_gene: TRBV7-2
d_gene: NA
abundance: NA
j_gene: TRBJ2-7
CDR3nt: TGTGCCAGCAGCTTCCTGGCCGGGGACTCCTACGAGCAGTACTTC
CDR3aa: CASSFLAGDSYEQYF

v_gene: TRBV2
d_gene: TRBD1
abundance: NA
j_gene: TRBJ1-1
CDR3nt: TGTGCCAGCACCCTAAGGACAGGGGCTGAAGCTTTCTTT
CDR3aa: CASTLRTGAEAFF